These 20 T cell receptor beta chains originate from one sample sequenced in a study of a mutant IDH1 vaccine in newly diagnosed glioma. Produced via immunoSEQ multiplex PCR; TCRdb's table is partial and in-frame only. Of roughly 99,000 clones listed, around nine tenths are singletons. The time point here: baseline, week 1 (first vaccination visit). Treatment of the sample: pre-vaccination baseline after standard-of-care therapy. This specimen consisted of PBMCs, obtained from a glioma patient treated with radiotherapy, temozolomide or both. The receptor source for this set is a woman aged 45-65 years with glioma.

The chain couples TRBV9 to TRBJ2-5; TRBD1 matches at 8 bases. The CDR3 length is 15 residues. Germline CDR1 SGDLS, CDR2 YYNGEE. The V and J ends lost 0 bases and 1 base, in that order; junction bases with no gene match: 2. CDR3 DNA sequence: TGTGCCAGCAGCGTAGACGGACAGGGCCAAGAGACCCAGTACTTC. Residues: CASSVDGQGQETQYF.

CDR3 loop: CASSPQPGQDYEQYF. DNA for the CDR3: TGTGCCAGCAGCCCCCAACCGGGACAGGATTACGAGCAGTACTTC. V and J are TRBV9 and TRBJ2-7, with TRBD1 identical over 8 bases. The CDR3 has 15 amino acids. Germline V gives CDR1 SGDLS, CDR2 YYNGEE. V lost 4 bases and J lost 4; bases outside the gene matches: 10.

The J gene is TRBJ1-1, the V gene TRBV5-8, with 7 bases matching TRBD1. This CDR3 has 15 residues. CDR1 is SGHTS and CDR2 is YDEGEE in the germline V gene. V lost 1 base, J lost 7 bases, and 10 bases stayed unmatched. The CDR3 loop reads CASSLSGTAHLEAFF. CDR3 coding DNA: TGTGCCAGCAGCTTGTCCGGGACAGCTCACCTTGAAGCTTTCTTT.

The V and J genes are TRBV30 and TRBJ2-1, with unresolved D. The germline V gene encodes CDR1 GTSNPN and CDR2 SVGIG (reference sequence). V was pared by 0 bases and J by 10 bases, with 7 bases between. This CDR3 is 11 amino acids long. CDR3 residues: CAWSVWEEQFF. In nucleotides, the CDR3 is TGTGCCTGGAGTGTATGGGAAGAGCAGTTCTTC.

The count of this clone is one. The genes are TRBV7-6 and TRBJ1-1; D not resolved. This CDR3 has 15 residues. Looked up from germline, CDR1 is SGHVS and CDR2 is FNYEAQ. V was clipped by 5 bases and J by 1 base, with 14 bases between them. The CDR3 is CASSPGPGPNTEAFF. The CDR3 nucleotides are TGTGCCAGCAGCCCCGGCCCCGGCCCGAACACTGAAGCTTTCTTT.

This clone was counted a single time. CDR3 nucleotide sequence: TGTGCCAGCTCACCCAGGACTGCACACCAATATGGCTACACCTTC. It specifies CASSPRTAHQYGYTF. The J gene is TRBJ1-2, the V gene TRBV18; D gene unclear. Between the trimmed V and J ends, which lost 3 bases and 5 bases, there was a span of 16 bases. CDR1 and CDR2 (germline): KGHSH, LQKENI. This CDR3 has 15 residues.

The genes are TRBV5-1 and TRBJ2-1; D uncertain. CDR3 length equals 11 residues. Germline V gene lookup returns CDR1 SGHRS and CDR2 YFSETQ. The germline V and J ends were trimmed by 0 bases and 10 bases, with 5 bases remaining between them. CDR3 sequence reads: CASSLEREQFF. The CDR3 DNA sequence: TGCGCCAGCAGCTTGGAAAGGGAGCAGTTCTTC.

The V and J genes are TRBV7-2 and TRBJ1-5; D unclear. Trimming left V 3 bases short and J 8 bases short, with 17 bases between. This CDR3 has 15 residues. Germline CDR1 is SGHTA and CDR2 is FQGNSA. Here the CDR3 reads CASSLEGWPLEPQHF. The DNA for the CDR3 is TGTGCCAGCAGCTTGGAAGGGTGGCCTTTGGAGCCCCAGCATTTT.

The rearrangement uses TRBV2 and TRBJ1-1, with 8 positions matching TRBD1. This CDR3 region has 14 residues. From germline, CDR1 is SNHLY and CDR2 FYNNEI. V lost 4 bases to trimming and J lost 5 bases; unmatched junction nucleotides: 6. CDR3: CASSVQGARTEAFF. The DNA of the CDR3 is TGTGCCAGCAGTGTGCAGGGGGCGCGGACTGAAGCTTTCTTT.

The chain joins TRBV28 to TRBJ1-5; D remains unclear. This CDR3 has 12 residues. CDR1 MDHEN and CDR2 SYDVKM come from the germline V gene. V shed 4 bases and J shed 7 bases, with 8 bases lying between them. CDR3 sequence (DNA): TGTGCCAGCAGTTCAAGTTGGCAGCCCCAGCATTTT. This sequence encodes CASSSSWQPQHF. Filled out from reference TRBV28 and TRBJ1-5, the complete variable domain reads DVKVTQSSRYLVKRTGEKVFLECVQDMDHENMFWYRQDPGLGLRLIYFSYDVKMKEKGDIPEGYSVSREKKERFSLILESASTNQTSMYLCASSSSWQPQHFGDGTRLSIL.

CDR3 sequence (DNA): TGTGCCAGCAGCAGCCTTAATGCGCGGAACTACAATGAGCAGTTCTTC. Protein: CASSSLNARNYNEQFF. The J gene is TRBJ2-1, the V gene TRBV7-2, with D unresolved. Germline V gene data show CDR1 as SGHTA and CDR2 as FQGNSA. V lost 5 bases and J 3 bases, leaving 17 bases between the germline ends. CDR3 length: 16 amino acids.

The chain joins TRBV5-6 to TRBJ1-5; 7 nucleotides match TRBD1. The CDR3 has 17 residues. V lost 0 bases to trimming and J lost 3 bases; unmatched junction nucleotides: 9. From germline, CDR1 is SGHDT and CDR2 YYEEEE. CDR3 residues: CASSLGRGQDLNQPQHF. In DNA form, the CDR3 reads TGTGCCAGCAGCTTGGGTCGTGGACAGGACCTCAATCAGCCCCAGCATTTT.

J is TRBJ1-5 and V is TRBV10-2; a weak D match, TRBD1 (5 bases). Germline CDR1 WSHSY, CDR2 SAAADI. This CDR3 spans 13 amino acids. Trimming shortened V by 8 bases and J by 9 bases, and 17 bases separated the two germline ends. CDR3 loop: CASGSRGLGPQHF. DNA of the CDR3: TGCGCCAGCGGGTCGCGGGGGTTAGGGCCCCAGCATTTT.

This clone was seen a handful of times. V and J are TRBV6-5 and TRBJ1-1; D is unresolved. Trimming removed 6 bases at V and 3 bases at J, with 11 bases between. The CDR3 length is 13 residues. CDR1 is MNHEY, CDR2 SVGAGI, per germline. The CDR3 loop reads CASSLYGDTEAFF. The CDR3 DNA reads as TGTGCCAGCAGCTTATACGGGGACACTGAAGCTTTCTTT.

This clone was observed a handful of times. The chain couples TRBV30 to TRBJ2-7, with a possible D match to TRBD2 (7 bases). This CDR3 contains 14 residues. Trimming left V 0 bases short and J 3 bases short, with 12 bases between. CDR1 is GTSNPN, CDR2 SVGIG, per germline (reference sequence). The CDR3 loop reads CAWSVTGGGYEQYF. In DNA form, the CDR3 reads TGTGCCTGGAGTGTGACGGGGGGCGGCTACGAGCAGTACTTC. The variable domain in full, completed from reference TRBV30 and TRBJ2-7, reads SQTIHQWPATLVQPVGSPLSLECTVEGTSNPNLYWYRQAAGRGLQLLFYSVGIGQISSEVPQNLSASRPQDRQFILSSKKLLLSDSGFYLCAWSVTGGGYEQYFGPGTRLTVT.

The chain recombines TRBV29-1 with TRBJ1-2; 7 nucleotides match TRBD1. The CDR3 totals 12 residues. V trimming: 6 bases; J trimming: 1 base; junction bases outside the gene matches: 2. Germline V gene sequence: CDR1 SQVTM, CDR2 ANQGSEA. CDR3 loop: CSVGTVNYGYTF. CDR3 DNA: TGCAGCGTGGGGACAGTTAACTATGGCTACACCTTC.

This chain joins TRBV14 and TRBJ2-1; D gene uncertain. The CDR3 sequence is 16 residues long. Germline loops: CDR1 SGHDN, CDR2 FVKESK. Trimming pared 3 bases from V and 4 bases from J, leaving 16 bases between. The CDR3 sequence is CASSHLVADIYNEQFF. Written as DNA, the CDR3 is TGTGCCAGCAGCCACTTAGTCGCGGATATTTACAATGAGCAGTTCTTC.

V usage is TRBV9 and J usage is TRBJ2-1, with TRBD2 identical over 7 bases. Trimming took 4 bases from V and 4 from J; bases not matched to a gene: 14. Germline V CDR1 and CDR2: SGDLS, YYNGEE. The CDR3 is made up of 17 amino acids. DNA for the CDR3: TGTGCCAGCAGCCGGACCTCCTCAGCGGGACCTTACAATGAGCAGTTCTTC. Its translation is CASSRTSSAGPYNEQFF.

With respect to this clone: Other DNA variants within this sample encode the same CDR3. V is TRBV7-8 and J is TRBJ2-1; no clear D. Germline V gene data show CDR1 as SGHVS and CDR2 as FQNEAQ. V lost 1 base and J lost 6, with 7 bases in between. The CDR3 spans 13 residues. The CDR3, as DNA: TGTGCCAGCAGCTTAGGTCCAATCAATGAGCAGTTCTTC. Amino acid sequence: CASSLGPINEQFF.

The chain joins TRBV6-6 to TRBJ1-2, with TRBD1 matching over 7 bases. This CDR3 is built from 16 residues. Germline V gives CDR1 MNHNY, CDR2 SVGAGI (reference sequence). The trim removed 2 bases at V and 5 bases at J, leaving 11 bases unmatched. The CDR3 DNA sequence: TGTGCCAGCAGTTACCGGGACAGCATTTTTCGGTATGGCTACACCTTC. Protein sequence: CASSYRDSIFRYGYTF.